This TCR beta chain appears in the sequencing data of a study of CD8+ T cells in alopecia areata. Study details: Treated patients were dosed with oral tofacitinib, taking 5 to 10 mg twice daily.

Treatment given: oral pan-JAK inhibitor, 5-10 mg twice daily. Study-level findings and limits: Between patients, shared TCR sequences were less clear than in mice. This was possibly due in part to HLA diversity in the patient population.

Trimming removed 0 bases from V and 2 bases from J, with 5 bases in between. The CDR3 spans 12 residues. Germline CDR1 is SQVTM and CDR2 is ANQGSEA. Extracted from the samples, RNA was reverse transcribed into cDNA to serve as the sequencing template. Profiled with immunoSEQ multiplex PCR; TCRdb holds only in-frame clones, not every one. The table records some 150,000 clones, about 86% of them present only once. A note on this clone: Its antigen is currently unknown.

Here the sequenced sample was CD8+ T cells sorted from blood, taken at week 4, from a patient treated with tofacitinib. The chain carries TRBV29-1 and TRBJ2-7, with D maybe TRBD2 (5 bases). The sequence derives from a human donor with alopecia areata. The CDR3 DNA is TGCAGCGTTGAAGACGGGACCTACGAGCAGTACTTC. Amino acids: CSVEDGTYEQYF.